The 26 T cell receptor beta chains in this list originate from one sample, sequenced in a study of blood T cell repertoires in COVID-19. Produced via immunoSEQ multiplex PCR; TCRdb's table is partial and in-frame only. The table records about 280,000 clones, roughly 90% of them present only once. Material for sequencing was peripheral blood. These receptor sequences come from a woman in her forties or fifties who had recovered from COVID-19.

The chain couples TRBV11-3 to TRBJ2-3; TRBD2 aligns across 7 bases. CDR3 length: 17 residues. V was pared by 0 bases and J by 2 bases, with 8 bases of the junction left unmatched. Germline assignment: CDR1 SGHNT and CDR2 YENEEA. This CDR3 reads CASSLDRPSGHTDTQYF. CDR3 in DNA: TGTGCCAGCAGCTTAGACCGCCCTAGCGGTCACACAGATACGCAGTATTTT.

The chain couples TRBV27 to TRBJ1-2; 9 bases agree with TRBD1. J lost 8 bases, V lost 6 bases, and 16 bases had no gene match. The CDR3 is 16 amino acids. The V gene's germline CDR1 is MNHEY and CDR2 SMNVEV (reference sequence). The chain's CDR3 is CASSSSRRDRVYGYTF. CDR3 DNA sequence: TGTGCCAGCAGCTCCTCACGCCGGGACAGGGTCTACGGCTACACCTTC.

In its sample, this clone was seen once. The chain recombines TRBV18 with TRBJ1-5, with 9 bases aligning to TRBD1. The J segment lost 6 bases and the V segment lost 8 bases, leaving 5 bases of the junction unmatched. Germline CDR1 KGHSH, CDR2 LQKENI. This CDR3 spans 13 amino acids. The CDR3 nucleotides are TGTGCCAGCGGGGACAGGGATGTTCAGCCCCAGCATTTT. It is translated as CASGDRDVQPQHF.

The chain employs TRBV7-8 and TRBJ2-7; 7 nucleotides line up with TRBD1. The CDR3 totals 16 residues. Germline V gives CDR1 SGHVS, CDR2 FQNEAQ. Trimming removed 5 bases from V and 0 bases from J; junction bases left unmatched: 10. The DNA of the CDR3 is TGTGCCAGCAGCCGGGGTCGGCAGGGGGACTCCTACGAGCAGTACTTC. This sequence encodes CASSRGRQGDSYEQYF.

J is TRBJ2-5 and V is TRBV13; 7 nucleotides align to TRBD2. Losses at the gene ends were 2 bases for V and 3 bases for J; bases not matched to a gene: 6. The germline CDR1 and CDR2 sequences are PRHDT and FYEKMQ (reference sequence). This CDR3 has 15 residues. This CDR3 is CASSLKGGSKETQYF. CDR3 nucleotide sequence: TGTGCCAGCAGCTTAAAGGGAGGGAGTAAAGAGACCCAGTACTTC.

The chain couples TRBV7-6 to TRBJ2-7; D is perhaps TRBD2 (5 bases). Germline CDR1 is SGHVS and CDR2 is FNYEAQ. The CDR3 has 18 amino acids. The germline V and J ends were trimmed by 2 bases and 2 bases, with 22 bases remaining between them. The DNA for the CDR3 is TGTGCCAGCAGCTTAATCGGCCAGTACTCCGAGGGAACCTACGAGCAGTACTTC. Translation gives CASSLIGQYSEGTYEQYF.

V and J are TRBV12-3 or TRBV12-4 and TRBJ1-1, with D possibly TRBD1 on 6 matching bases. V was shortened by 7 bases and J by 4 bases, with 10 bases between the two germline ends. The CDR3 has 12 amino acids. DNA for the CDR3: TGTGCCAGCACCCGCAGGGGCACTGAAGCTTTCTTT. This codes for CASTRRGTEAFF.

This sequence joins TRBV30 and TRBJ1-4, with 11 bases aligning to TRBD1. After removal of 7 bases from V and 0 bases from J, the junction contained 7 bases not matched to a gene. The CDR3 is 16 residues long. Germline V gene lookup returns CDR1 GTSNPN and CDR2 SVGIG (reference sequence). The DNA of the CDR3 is TGTGCCTACCGGGACAGGGGGGCTGCAACTAATGAAAAACTGTTTTTT. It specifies CAYRDRGAATNEKLFF.

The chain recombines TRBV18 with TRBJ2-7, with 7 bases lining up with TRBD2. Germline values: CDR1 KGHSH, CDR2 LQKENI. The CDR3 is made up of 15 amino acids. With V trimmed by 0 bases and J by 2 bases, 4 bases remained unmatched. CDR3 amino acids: CASSPPSGAPYEQYF. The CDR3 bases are TGTGCCAGCTCACCACCGAGCGGGGCCCCCTACGAGCAGTACTTC.

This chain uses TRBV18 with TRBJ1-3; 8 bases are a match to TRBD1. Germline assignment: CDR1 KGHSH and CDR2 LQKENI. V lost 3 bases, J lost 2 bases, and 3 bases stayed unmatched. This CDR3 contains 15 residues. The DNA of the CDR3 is TGTGCCAGCTCACCTGGCAGGGGGCCTGGAAACACCATATATTTT. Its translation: CASSPGRGPGNTIYF.

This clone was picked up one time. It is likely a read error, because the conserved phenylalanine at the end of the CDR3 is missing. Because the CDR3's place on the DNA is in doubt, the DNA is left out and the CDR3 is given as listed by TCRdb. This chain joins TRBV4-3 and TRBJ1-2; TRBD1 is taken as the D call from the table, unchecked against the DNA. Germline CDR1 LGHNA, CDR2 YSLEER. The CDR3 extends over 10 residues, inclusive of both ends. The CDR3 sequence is CASSQASDRP.

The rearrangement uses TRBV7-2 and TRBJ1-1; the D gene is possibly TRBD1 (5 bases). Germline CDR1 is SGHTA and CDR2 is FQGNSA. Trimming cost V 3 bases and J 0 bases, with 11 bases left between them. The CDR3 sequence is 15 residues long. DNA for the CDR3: TGTGCCAGCAGCTTTAGCGGGGGGGTGAACACTGAAGCTTTCTTT. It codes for CASSFSGGVNTEAFF. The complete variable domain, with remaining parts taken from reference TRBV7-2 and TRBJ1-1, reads GAGVSQSPSNKVTEKGKDVELRCDPISGHTALYWYRQSLGQGLEFLIYFQGNSAPDKSGLPSDRFSAERTGGSVSTLTIQRTQQEDSAVYLCASSFSGGVNTEAFFGQGTRLTVV.

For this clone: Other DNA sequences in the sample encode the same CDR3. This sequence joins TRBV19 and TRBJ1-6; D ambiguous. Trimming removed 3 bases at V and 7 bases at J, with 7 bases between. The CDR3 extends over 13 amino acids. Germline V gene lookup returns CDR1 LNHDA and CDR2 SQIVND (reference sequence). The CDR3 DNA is TGTGCCAGTAGTATTGCGGGGAATTCACCCCTCCACTTT. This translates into CASSIAGNSPLHF.

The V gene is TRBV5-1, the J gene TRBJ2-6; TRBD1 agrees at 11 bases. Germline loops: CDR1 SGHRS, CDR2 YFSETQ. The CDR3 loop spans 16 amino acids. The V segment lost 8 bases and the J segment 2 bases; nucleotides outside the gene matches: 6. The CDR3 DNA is TGCGCCAGGGACAGGGGGCCTCCCCCTGGGGCCAACGTCCTGACTTTC. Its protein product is CARDRGPPPGANVLTF.

The CDR3 loop reads CASSWRGSTAEAFF. As DNA, the CDR3 is TGTGCCAGCAGCTGGAGAGGCAGTACGGCCGAAGCTTTCTTT. The V gene is TRBV7-2, the J gene TRBJ1-1; D not resolved. This CDR3 comprises 14 residues. Germline V lookup: CDR1 SGHTA, CDR2 FQGNSA. The V and J ends lost 4 bases and 8 bases respectively, with 17 bases between them.

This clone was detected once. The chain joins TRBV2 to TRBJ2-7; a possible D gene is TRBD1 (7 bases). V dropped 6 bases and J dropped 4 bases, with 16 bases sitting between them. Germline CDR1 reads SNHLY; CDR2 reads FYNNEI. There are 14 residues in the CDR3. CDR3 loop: CASSRTGGAYEQYF. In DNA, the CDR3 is TGTGCCAGCAGCAGGACAGGAGGGGCTTACGAGCAGTACTTC.

The CDR3 DNA follows: TGTGCCAGCAGCTCCCGACAGGTGTTTGGCTACACCTTC. Protein: CASSSRQVFGYTF. The J gene is TRBJ1-2, the V gene TRBV7-2; tentative D call: TRBD1 (6 bases). V was trimmed by 4 bases and J by 7 bases, leaving 13 bases between them. Germline CDR1 reads SGHTA; CDR2 reads FQGNSA. This CDR3 has 13 residues.

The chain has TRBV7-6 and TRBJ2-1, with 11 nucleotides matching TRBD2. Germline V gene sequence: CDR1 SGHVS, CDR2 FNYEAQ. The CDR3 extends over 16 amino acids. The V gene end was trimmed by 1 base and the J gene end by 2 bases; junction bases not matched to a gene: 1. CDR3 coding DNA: TGTGCCAGCAGCTTAGGGGGACTAGCGGCCTACAATGAGCAGTTCTTC. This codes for CASSLGGLAAYNEQFF.

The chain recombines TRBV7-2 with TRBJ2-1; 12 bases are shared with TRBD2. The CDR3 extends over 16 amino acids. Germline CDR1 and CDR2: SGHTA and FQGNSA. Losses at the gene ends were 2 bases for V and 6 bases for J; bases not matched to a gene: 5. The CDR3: CASSLRSSGRGNEQFF. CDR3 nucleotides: TGTGCCAGCAGCTTACGTTCTAGCGGGAGGGGCAATGAGCAGTTCTTC.

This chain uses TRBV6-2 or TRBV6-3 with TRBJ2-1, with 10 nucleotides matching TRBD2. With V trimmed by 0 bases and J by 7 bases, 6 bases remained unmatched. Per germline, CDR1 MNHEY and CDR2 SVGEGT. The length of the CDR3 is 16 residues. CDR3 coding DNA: TGTGCCAGCAGTTACTCTCTAGCGGGAGCGGGGAATGAGCAGTTCTTC. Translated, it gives CASSYSLAGAGNEQFF.

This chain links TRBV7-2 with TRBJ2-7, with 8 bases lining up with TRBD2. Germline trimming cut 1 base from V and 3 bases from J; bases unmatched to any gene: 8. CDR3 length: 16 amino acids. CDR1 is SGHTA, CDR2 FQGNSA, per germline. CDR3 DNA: TGTGCCAGCAGCTTAGTGGCGGGGGGCACTCTCTACGAGCAGTACTTC. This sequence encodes CASSLVAGGTLYEQYF.

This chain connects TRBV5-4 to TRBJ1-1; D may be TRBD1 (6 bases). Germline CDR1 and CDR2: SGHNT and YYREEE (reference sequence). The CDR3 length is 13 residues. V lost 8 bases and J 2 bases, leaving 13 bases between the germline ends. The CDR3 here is CASGGQTNTEAFF. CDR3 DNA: TGTGCCAGTGGGGGACAAACCAACACTGAAGCTTTCTTT.

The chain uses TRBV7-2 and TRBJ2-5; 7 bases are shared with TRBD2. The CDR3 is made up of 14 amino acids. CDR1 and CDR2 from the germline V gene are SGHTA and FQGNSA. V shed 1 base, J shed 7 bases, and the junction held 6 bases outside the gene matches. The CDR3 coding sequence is TGTGCCAGCAGCTTAGACCGCGGGGGAGTGACCCAGTACTTC. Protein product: CASSLDRGGVTQYF.

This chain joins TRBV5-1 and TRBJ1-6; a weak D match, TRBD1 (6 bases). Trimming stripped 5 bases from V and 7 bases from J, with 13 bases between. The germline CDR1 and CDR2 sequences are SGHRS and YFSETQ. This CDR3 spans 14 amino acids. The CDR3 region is CASRARQENSPLHF. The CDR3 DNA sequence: TGCGCCAGCAGGGCTAGACAGGAGAATTCACCCCTCCACTTT.

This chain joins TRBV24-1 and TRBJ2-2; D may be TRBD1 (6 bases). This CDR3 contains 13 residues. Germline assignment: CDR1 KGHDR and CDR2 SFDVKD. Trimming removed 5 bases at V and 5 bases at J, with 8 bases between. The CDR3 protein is CATSVRGTGELFF. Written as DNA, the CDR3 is TGTGCCACCAGTGTCAGGGGAACCGGGGAGCTGTTTTTT.

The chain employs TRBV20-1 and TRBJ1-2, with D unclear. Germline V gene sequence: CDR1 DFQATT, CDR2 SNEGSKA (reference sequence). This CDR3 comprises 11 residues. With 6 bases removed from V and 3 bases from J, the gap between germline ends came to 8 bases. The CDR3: CSATTYYGYTF. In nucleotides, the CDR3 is TGCAGTGCCACTACATACTATGGCTACACCTTC.